This T cell receptor beta chain comes out of a study of blood T cell repertoires in COVID-19. For the study at large: Samples taken during acute and convalescent COVID-19 were collected in the United States, Italy and Spain. From T cells, B-cell-depleted T cells, or PBMCs came the material, which was cDNA or gDNA.

The length of the CDR3 is 15 residues. Deletions cut 5 bases from V and 6 bases from J, with 16 bases between. Per germline, CDR1 PRHDT and CDR2 FYEKMQ (reference sequence). Original methodology: Reference gene primer amplification yielded estimated nucleated cell counts. The protocol was immunoSEQ multiplex PCR, while the TCRdb copy is restricted to in-frame clones and leaves out a portion. V and J calls and clone size are those listed in that table; D and trimming were worked out from the DNA. In the table there are about 90,000 clones, about 80% of which are singletons. The sequence came from a woman in her 70s with acute or convalescent COVID-19. Sequencing input: peripheral blood. The chain uses TRBV13 and TRBJ1-4; a weak D match, TRBD1 (6 bases). The CDR3 sequence is CASSPRGGGDEKLFF. The DNA of the CDR3 is TGTGCCAGCAGCCCAAGGGGGGGTGGAGATGAAAAACTGTTTTTT.